Given below is one T cell receptor (beta chain) in context. Nothing much larger sits one base from this clone, and base qualities are not available. The treatment or condition label, read with the paper, signifies: live attenuated yellow fever vaccine strain. PBMCs were isolated from peripheral blood using a standard Ficoll-Paque protocol. Epitope-specific CD8 T cells were sorted using a dextramer loaded with the yellow fever NS4B epitope peptide, with anti-CD3 and anti-CD8 staining. TriZol was used to extract RNA from bulk PBMCs, CD4 and CD8 fractions, and dextramer-positive and dextramer-negative fractions. This sample was included in a study of T cells after yellow fever vaccination (dated by TCRdb to the late 2010s). About the full investigation: The SMART-Seq v4 Ultra Low Input RNA kit was used to prepare libraries from fractions with low cell numbers. To follow T-cell clones before and after both primary and booster YFV17D yellow fever vaccination, bulk TCR alpha and beta repertoires underwent longitudinal sequencing. Two healthy male donors, one aged 18 to 30 and one aged 30 to 40 years, made up the cohort. Bulk PBMC replicates and cell subsets were isolated from blood drawn at multiple timepoints before and after both primary and secondary immunization. The investigation overall reported the following: After the booster, most clones that had expanded after primary vaccination were detected again (around 96% of CD4 and around 88% of CD8), suggesting broad maintenance of memory. Because only a couple of donors were included in the study, the extent to which the findings can be generalized is limited. A small share of clonotypes was detected in both CD4 and CD8 compartments, with the overlap likely arising from convergent recombination. Compared with the primary T-cell response, the secondary T-cell response was weaker but faster, peaking on day 5 rather than day 15. FACS-sorted repertoires could contain abundant contaminating clonotypes from the bulk population, so computational filtering was required.

Synthesis of TCR cDNA relied on 5'RACE template switching, a step that introduced a universal primer site along with unique molecular identifiers. Priming of cDNA synthesis was performed from both the TCR alpha and TCR beta constant segments. Libraries were amplified in two PCR steps, with sample barcodes and sequencing adapters added in the second step. Sequencing of libraries was performed on Illumina HiSeq 2500 (2x100 bp) or NovaSeq (2x150 bp). For the original study's pipeline: Reads were demultiplexed and collapsed into UMI consensus sequences with MIGEC, and V(D)J alignment was performed with MiXCR. Clonotypes responding to the vaccine were identified with edgeR on replicate PBMC samples, with the criteria of FDR below 0.01 and a log2 fold change above 5 up to day 15. Each bulk clonotype was labeled CD4 or CD8 based on which sequenced repertoire, CD4 or CD8, contained the clonotype at higher abundance. A clonotype counted as NS4B-specific if enriched at least 10-fold in dextramer-positive versus dextramer-negative fractions, with CD4-biased clonotypes left out. TCRdb took the public reads, trimmed them with fastp at Q25, ran MiXCR for clone calling and kept in-frame beta chains. Rows are unified per CDR3 protein, each entry keeping the most common DNA and genes. The V and J calls and clone size come from TCRdb's table, not from the authors' own analysis. The sample table shows some 100,000 distinct CDR3 sequences, and roughly 10% are seen once. The ten largest account for around 16% of the sample.

CDR1 SGHRS and CDR2 YFSETQ are derived from the germline V gene. The CDR3 holds 15 amino acids from the cysteine to the phenylalanine. Left in the record is the CDR3 DNA by itself, 45 bases read in frame from the first base. V lost 0 bases and J lost 4 bases, and the count of bases not matched to a germline gene is 5. The V and J segments used are TRBV5-1 and TRBJ1-1; 8 bases in between match TRBD1. The TCR comes from a man aged 18 to 29 who received the YFV17D yellow fever vaccine. Source: CD8+ T cells not binding an NS4B(214-222) dextramer, sorted from PBMCs, taken around 15 days after the first yellow fever vaccination. The cell subset or site label of this sample denotes: NS4B epitope dextramer-negative CD8 T cells. The base sequence is TGCGCCAGCAGCTTGGTTCAGGGGGCTTCCACTGAAGCTTTCTTT. This translates into CASSLVQGASTEAFF.